The present T cell receptor (beta chain) was sequenced within a study of cytomegalovirus exposure and HLA in healthy donors. A multiplex PCR was run with 60 Vbeta primers and 13 Jbeta primers. Method: immunoSEQ multiplex PCR; TCRdb's copy keeps in-frame clones and lacks some. The sample consists of roughly 80,000 clones, approximately 80% of them appearing once. The CDR3 runs 13 residues. CDR1 is SGHRS and CDR2 is YFSETQ in the germline V gene. Trimming shortened V by 5 bases and J by 4 bases, and 10 bases separated the two germline ends. The sample was PBMCs. The chain carries TRBV5-1 and TRBJ1-5; the D is unclear. The receptor's source is a woman in her 30s in good health and CMV-seronegative. CDR3 loop: CASRLTENQPQHF. The CDR3 nucleotides read TGCGCCAGCAGGCTAACAGAAAATCAGCCCCAGCATTTT.